The subject of this entry is one TCR beta chain. This clonotype has only a few counts. Its binding antigen is unknown. The sample holds no much larger clone one base away, and base qualities are not on file. This sample was included in a study of blood T cells in healthy people across ages (dated by TCRdb to the mid-2010s). Regarding the study in general: Template switching captured roughly one uniquely barcoded TCR beta cDNA molecule per two T cells in model experiments. Using deep sequencing normalized with unique cDNA molecular identifiers, the study measured how TCR beta repertoire diversity changes with age. The donors were divided into four age groups: young (average roughly 17 years), middle-aged (roughly 42), aged (under 70) and long-lived (roughly 82). To avoid experimental bias, donors of different ages were spread randomly across the sequencing lanes. Using the same blood draw, the study looked at two additional independent replicas of 1 million unique cDNA reads for two donors, one aged 18 to 30 and the other aged 80 or older.

What the research found in general, with its limitations: There was a strong correlation between observed TCR beta diversity and the percentage of naive T cells measured by flow cytometry. Since profiling was done on bulk unsorted PBMCs, naive and antigen-experienced compartments could not be conclusively compared. Donor CMV infection status was unknown, potentially confounding age-related changes in expanded clonotypes. The long-lived group showed more naive CD4+ T cells, fewer expanded clones and increased TCR diversity than the aged group, suggesting age selection. As age increased, observed TCR beta diversity per million T cells dropped in a roughly linear way, and a significant reduction was already evident by age about 40. Estimates of total diversity from one million sequenced T cells were regarded as lower bounds and underestimates.

CDR1 and CDR2, looked up from the germline V gene, are SGHVS and FQNEAQ. The CDR3, from cysteine to phenylalanine, totals 13 residues. Only the CDR3 part of the read is kept: 39 bases, read in frame from the first base. Germline trimming: 6 bases from V, 6 bases from J; junction bases outside gene matches: 3. Libraries were built with 5' RACE. The sample was run on an Illumina HiSeq 2500. A second roughly 7 to 11 cycle PCR used a sample-barcoded 5' primer and a J-beta primer mix. A unique molecular identifier was introduced onto each TCR beta cDNA molecule by a template-switch 5' adaptor carrying 12 random nucleotides. Each sample yielded at least 2.5 million CDR3-containing paired-end reads. First-strand cDNA synthesis was performed from all RNA using the Mint cDNA synthesis kit, with priming by a TRBC-specific oligonucleotide. Following uracil-DNA glycosylase treatment, a first 18-cycle PCR with universal primers M1SS and BC2_uni_R was performed on all cDNA. The original pipeline was this. For normalization, 1 million high-quality reads were randomly selected from each sample, with every read carrying a distinct molecular identifier. Reads sharing molecular identifiers were discarded rather than binned into consensus sequences. MiTCR, with a Q25 quality threshold and the strictest error-elimination algorithm, was used for CDR3 identification, clonotype clustering and error correction. Lower-bound total TCR beta diversity was estimated with a nonparametric unseen species model using Euler transformation. TCRdb passed the public sequencing reads through fastp at Q25 and MiXCR, retaining productive beta sequences. Records with the same CDR3 protein are collapsed into one entry carrying the most frequent genes and DNA. TCRdb, not the authors, supplied the V and J calls. The sample data list some 900,000 distinct CDR3 sequences, and more than 25% of these were observed just once. The leading ten clones occupy about 18% of the sample.

The roughly 39 donors, aged about 6 to 95 years, were systemically healthy Caucasian individuals from Russia. Each donor gave ten milliliters of peripheral blood, collected into EDTA-treated Vacutainer tubes. PBMCs were isolated by Ficoll-Paque density-gradient centrifugation, with at least 7 million obtained per sample. Total RNA was extracted from PBMCs with Trizol reagent, with at least 5 micrograms obtained per sample. Naive CD45RAhigh/CD27high T cell percentages were measured by flow cytometry on a PBMC aliquot from every donor. The rearrangement combines TRBV7-8 with TRBJ2-2; TRBD1 agrees with 8 junctional bases. This sequence was found in a woman at least 80 years old in good health. Material for sequencing was blood. The CDR3 region: CASRQTGAGELFF. In nucleotide form, the sequence is TGTGCCAGCAGACAGACAGGGGCCGGGGAGCTGTTTTTT.